This T cell receptor (beta chain) was captured by sequencing in a study of CD8 T cells in ankylosing spondylitis. In the case of this clonotype: Its antigen is unknown.

This CDR3 has 16 amino acids. With 6 bases removed from V and 2 bases from J, the gap between germline ends came to 16 bases. In germline, CDR1 is KGHSH, CDR2 LQKENI. Study-level points and caveats: In ankylosing spondylitis blood, a motif of roughly 8 highly homologous TCR beta variants appeared characteristic. Existing reports had already noted some motif variants in reactive arthritis synovial fluid and blood.

TCRdb redid the calling of the 5' RACE reads with MiXCR, one entry per CDR3 protein. The repertoire has roughly 450,000 distinct CDR3 sequences, 25% to 30% of them found once; the top ten carry 0.75% to 0.9%. The chain links TRBV18 to TRBJ2-2; possibly TRBD1 for D (5 bases). Sequencing was carried out using blood, either unsorted or a sorted T cell fraction (not recorded which). This TCR derives from a male donor with ankylosing spondylitis. The CDR3 is CASSDRKQHNTGELFF. For the CDR3, the DNA is TGTGCCAGCTCCGACAGAAAACAACACAACACCGGGGAGCTGTTTTTT. The variable domain in full, completed from reference TRBV18 and TRBJ2-2, reads NAGVMQNPRHLVRRRGQEARLRCSPMKGHSHVYWYRQLPEEGLKFMVYLQKENIIDESGMPKERFSAEFPKEGPSILRIQQVVRGDSAAYFCASSDRKQHNTGELFFGEGSRLTVL.